The clone carrying this T cell receptor beta chain was detected only a few times. The data originate from a study of blood T cell repertoires in COVID-19. Study-wide background: Sources were T cells, B-cell-depleted T cells, or PBMCs; the material itself was cDNA or gDNA.

V shed 4 bases and J shed 6 bases, with 8 bases lying between them. The V gene's germline CDR1 is MNHEY and CDR2 SVGEGT. This CDR3 has 12 residues. Per the original methods: Estimates of nucleated cell counts were drawn from the amplification of reference gene primers. This table comes from immunoSEQ multiplex PCR, and its TCRdb copy is limited to in-frame clones, with some not included. The V and J calls and the clone size are those of that table, but D and trimming were determined from the DNA. The data show about 130,000 clones, roughly 80% seen once. The TCR comes from a man aged 55 to 69 who had recovered from COVID-19. Input material: peripheral blood. The V call is TRBV6-2 or TRBV6-3, the J call TRBJ2-3; D possibly corresponds to TRBD1 (5 bases). CDR3 DNA sequence: TGTGCCAGCAGTTTACAGGCGGATACGCAGTATTTT. It yields the protein CASSLQADTQYF.